Listed below are T cell receptor beta chains from one sample, sequenced in a study of memory CD4+ T cells and cytomegalovirus serostatus. Repertoires were generated with immunoSEQ multiplex PCR, while TCRdb's copy carries only in-frame clones and drops some. The repertoire holds over 65,000 clones, around 80% seen once, with 2% to 3% in the top ten. The sample consisted of memory CD4+ T cells from blood. All receptors come from an adult in good health and CMV-seropositive. Both conserved end residues are part of each CDR3. Each record gives: clone size, D gene, J gene, V gene, CDR3 protein, CDR3 DNA. A D gene is named only where the DNA matches it firmly. The size entry is marked missing in some rows and otherwise reads once, few, many or a size class.

>NA|TRBD2|TRBJ2-1|TRBV2
CASKEREVRGEQFF
TGTGCCAGCAAGGAGCGGGAGGTCCGGGGTGAGCAGTTCTTC
>NA|TRBD2|TRBJ2-1|TRBV29-1
CSVEPSGSLNEQFF
TGCAGCGTTGAGCCGAGCGGGAGTCTGAATGAGCAGTTCTTC
>NA|TRBD1|TRBJ1-1|TRBV19
CASKIQGGTEAFF
TGTGCCAGTAAGATCCAGGGGGGGACTGAAGCTTTCTTT
>NA|NA|TRBJ2-6|TRBV7-6
CASSLNPGANVLTF
TGTGCCAGCAGCCTAAATCCTGGGGCCAACGTCCTGACTTTC
>NA|NA|TRBJ2-7|TRBV5-4
CASSLGDEQYF
TGTGCCAGCAGCTTGGGCGACGAGCAGTACTTC
>NA|NA|TRBJ2-1|TRBV5-4
CASSLFGGSVTNEQFF
TGTGCCAGCAGCTTGTTCGGTGGGAGTGTCACAAATGAGCAGTTCTTC
>NA|NA|TRBJ2-5|TRBV20-1
CSAPEGETQYF
TGCAGTGCTCCCGAAGGGGAGACCCAGTACTTC
>NA|NA|TRBJ1-2|TRBV2
CASSEGSEGYTF
TGTGCCAGCAGTGAGGGATCGGAGGGCTACACCTTC
>NA|NA|TRBJ2-5|TRBV7-2
CASSSGARSLAQYF
TGTGCCAGCAGCTCAGGCGCTCGCTCCTTGGCCCAGTACTTC
>NA|NA|TRBJ2-5|TRBV6-1
CASSEPGTDQETQYF
TGTGCCAGCAGTGAACCTGGGACCGACCAAGAGACCCAGTACTTC
>NA|NA|TRBJ1-5|TRBV2
CASSAYRVEQPQHF
TGTGCCAGCAGTGCCTACAGGGTAGAGCAGCCCCAGCATTTT
>NA|NA|TRBJ1-4|TRBV5-8
CASSFQAPRDEKLFF
TGTGCCAGCAGCTTCCAGGCTCCCAGAGATGAAAAACTGTTTTTT
>NA|NA|TRBJ2-3|TRBV2
CASRPTGEVTDTQYF
TGTGCCAGCCGGCCGACGGGAGAAGTCACAGATACGCAGTATTTT
>once|NA|TRBJ2-7|TRBV28
CASRTPGSPYEQYF
TGTGCCAGCAGGACCCCGGGGTCCCCTTACGAGCAGTACTTC
>NA|NA|TRBJ1-1|TRBV10-3
CAISDRYEMNTEAFF
TGTGCCATCAGTGACAGGTATGAAATGAACACTGAAGCTTTCTTT
>NA|NA|TRBJ2-2|TRBV6-5
CASSRGEDTGELFF
TGTGCCAGCAGTAGGGGTGAAGACACCGGGGAGCTGTTTTTT
>once|TRBD2|TRBJ2-1|TRBV27
CASSSWLAGASRGVEQFF
TGTGCCAGCAGTTCATGGCTAGCGGGAGCTAGCCGCGGGGTTGAGCAGTTCTTC